The rows below give T cell receptor beta chains drawn from one sample of a study of blood T cells in healthy people across ages. TCRdb re-derived calls from the 5' RACE reads in MiXCR, one entry per CDR3 protein. Here the sample spans some 890,000 distinct CDR3 sequences, just under 30% being singletons. The same sample was also studied in work on T cells of mothers and their children.

Sequencing used blood. These receptors all come from a woman in her 40s in good health. CDR3s include the opening cysteine and the closing phenylalanine or tryptophan. The D gene is left open where the match is weak. Where a row states a size, it is once, few, many or the class of an expanded clone; other rows omit it.

D gene	V gene	clone size	J gene	CDR3 DNA	CDR3 protein
TRBD2	TRBV7-6	.	TRBJ2-1	TGTGCCAGCAGCCCGTGGGCTAGCGGGAATGAGCAGTTCTTC	CASSPWASGNEQFF
.	TRBV6-1	.	TRBJ1-1	TGTGCCAGCGGCGAGGGGACTGATGATGAAGCTTTCTTT	CASGEGTDDEAFF
.	TRBV6-1	.	TRBJ1-2	TGTGCCAGCACCGAGCGGGATCTTAGCGGCTACACCTTC	CASTERDLSGYTF
.	TRBV27	once	TRBJ1-4	TGTGCCAGCAGTTTAAGGTCGGGATATGAAAAACTGTTTTTT	CASSLRSGYEKLFF
.	TRBV20-1	many	TRBJ2-7	TGCAGTGCTAGAGATCCCCTGCGGGGTCCCTACGAGCAGTACTTC	CSARDPLRGPYEQYF
.	TRBV6-4	many	TRBJ2-6	TGTGCCACCTCCGACAGAGCTGGGGCCAACGTCCTGACTTTC	CATSDRAGANVLTF
.	TRBV7-9	.	TRBJ2-1	TGTGCCAGCAGCTCCACCCGCTTAATGGGGATAAGTGAGCAGTTCTTC	CASSSTRLMGISEQFF
TRBD2	TRBV6-2/TRBV6-3	few	TRBJ2-3	TGTGCCAGCAGTTACTCGGAGCGGGGGAACACAGATACGCAGTATTTT	CASSYSERGNTDTQYF
.	TRBV2	few	TRBJ2-5	TGTGCCAGCACCGGAGGAAAGACCCAGTACTTC	CASTGGKTQYF
.	TRBV2	few	TRBJ2-2	TGTGCCAGCAGGGGGAACCGACAGAACACCGGGGAGCTGTTTTTT	CASRGNRQNTGELFF
.	TRBV20-1	.	TRBJ2-7	TGCAGTGCTCCATCCAGGGGCTACGAGCAGTACTTC	CSAPSRGYEQYF
TRBD1	TRBV7-2	once	TRBJ2-5	TGTGCCAGCAGCTTATCGGGACAGGGTGGCGGGACCCAGTACTTC	CASSLSGQGGGTQYF
TRBD2	TRBV7-6	few	TRBJ2-7	TGTGCCAGCAGCTTAAACGGGGGACTAGCGGGGATGGAGGAGCAGTACTTC	CASSLNGGLAGMEEQYF
.	TRBV4-1	.	TRBJ2-1	TGCGCCAGCAGCCAAACCGGCAGGGGTTTACCATACAATGAGCAGTTCTTC	CASSQTGRGLPYNEQFF
TRBD1	TRBV3-1	few	TRBJ2-7	TGTGCCAGCAGCCAATCTGGACAGGTAATTGGCGAGCAGTACTTC	CASSQSGQVIGEQYF
.	TRBV6-2/TRBV6-3	.	TRBJ2-3	TGTGCCAGCAGTTACCTGCGGGGCACAGATACGCAGTATTTT	CASSYLRGTDTQYF
TRBD1	TRBV18	.	TRBJ2-1	TGTGCCAGCACCGGGACAGGGACCGATTACAATGAGCAGTTCTTC	CASTGTGTDYNEQFF
.	TRBV7-9	many	TRBJ1-5	TGTGCCAGCAGCACTAATAGCAATCAGCCCCAGCATTTT	CASSTNSNQPQHF
TRBD2	TRBV6-1	.	TRBJ2-1	TGTGCCAGCAGTGAGCGGGGGAGACCAAACCAGATTGAGCAGTTCTTC	CASSERGRPNQIEQFF
TRBD2	TRBV27	few	TRBJ2-1	TGTGCCGGCAGTTTCTTCGCGGTGGGTAGCGGGGGGTTTGGCGATGAGCAGTTCTTC	CAGSFFAVGSGGFGDEQFF
.	TRBV5-1	many	TRBJ2-7	TGTGCCAGCAGCCGGGACACTACCTACGAGCAGTACTTC	CASSRDTTYEQYF
TRBD1	TRBV12-3/TRBV12-4	.	TRBJ1-1	TGTGCCAGCAGTTGGGGAACGGACAGGGGGCTCAGCACTGAAGCTTTCTTT	CASSWGTDRGLSTEAFF
TRBD1	TRBV7-9	.	TRBJ2-5	TGTGCCAGCAGCCAGACAGGGACCCTACAGTACTTC	CASSQTGTLQYF
.	TRBV3-1	many	TRBJ2-1	TGTGCCAGCAGCCAAGAAGGCGGAAGGACCTACAATGAGCAGTTCTTC	CASSQEGGRTYNEQFF
TRBD1	TRBV7-9	many	TRBJ1-6	TGTGCCAGCAGCCAGCCGACAGGGACACCCTATAATTCACCCCTCCACTTT	CASSQPTGTPYNSPLHF
TRBD2	TRBV29-1	many	TRBJ2-7	TGCAGCGTTGAGACCGGGACTAACTCTTACGAGCAGTACTTC	CSVETGTNSYEQYF
TRBD1	TRBV24-1	.	TRBJ2-1	TGTGCCACCAGTGATGTCGGGACAGCAAACAATGAGCAGTTCTTC	CATSDVGTANNEQFF
TRBD2	TRBV7-2	.	TRBJ2-1	TGTGCCAGCAGCTTAGGACGCGGGGGGGCTTCCAATGAGCAGTTCTTC	CASSLGRGGASNEQFF
.	TRBV6-6	few	TRBJ2-2	TGTGCCAGCAGTTGGATGCTAGGGGGCACCGGGGAGCTGTTTTTT	CASSWMLGGTGELFF
.	TRBV20-1	.	TRBJ1-6	TGCAGTGCTAGACTGGGACATCGGGATTCACCCCTCCACTTT	CSARLGHRDSPLHF
.	TRBV14	once	TRBJ1-3	TGTGCCAGCAGACAGGGAGGGGAAAACACCATATATTTT	CASRQGGENTIYF
.	TRBV20-1	.	TRBJ1-1	TGCAGCTCAAAACCCCGGATGAACACTGAAGCTTTCTTT	CSSKPRMNTEAFF
.	TRBV20-1	.	TRBJ1-1	TGCAGTGCTAGGGTAACCGGACACCCACAGAACACTGAAGCTTTCTTT	CSARVTGHPQNTEAFF